A selection of T cell receptor beta chains follows, all from one sample in a study of radiation and T cells in renal cell carcinoma. Sequencing was performed with immunoSEQ multiplex PCR; in TCRdb, only in-frame clones are kept and a portion is missing. Among about 5,600 clones listed, approximately 70% were seen once. This sample comprised tumor tissue, obtained from a patient whose treatment was nephrectomy without radiotherapy. The receptors derive from a human donor with renal cell carcinoma. Both conserved end residues are part of each CDR3.

TRBV6-7	TRBJ1-1	CASSYSNLGISGTEAFF
TRBV15	TRBJ2-7	CATSRDVDRVNEQYF
TRBV7-2	TRBJ2-3	CASSLFGGGRTHNTQYF
TRBV21-1	TRBJ2-7	CASNLTPGTALYEQYF
TRBV7-2	TRBJ2-5	CASSRERQETQYF
TRBV7-2	TRBJ2-1	CASSLVDQLKRNEQFF
TRBV27	TRBJ2-1	CASSFGGRAGNEQFF
TRBV4-2	TRBJ2-7	CASSRAGLASSNEQYF
TRBV18	TRBJ2-2	CASSPNPPGLAGARGELFF
TRBV19	TRBJ1-2	CASSNRPGDGYTF
TRBV7-2	TRBJ1-6	CASSLAQTSNLNSPLHF
TRBV28	TRBJ2-6	CASSSTGGSGANVLTF
TRBV28	TRBJ1-4	CATGGVRATNEKLFF
TRBV10-3	TRBJ2-7	CAISRLTGNTYEQYF
TRBV6-6	TRBJ1-5	CASRGRQSNSNQPQHF
TRBV29-1	TRBJ2-5	CSATSKETQYF
TRBV5-1	TRBJ2-1	CASSFGDRDYNEQFF
TRBV5-1	TRBJ2-1	CASSTGLASSYNEQFF
TRBV15	TRBJ2-7	CATSREGGSFYEQYF
TRBV5-6	TRBJ1-1	CASSLGQGGMNTEAFF
TRBV28	TRBJ2-7	CASMGWAEQYF
TRBV7-3	TRBJ2-7	CASSPRSSSYEQYF
TRBV6-6	TRBJ2-1	CASSSRSRSSYNEQFF
TRBV7-8	TRBJ1-5	CASSLFPGTQPQHF
TRBV19	TRBJ1-2	CASSNPAHVYGYTF
TRBV6-6	TRBJ1-5	CASSYTQGDQPQHF
TRBV18	TRBJ1-2	CASSSRGDGYTF
TRBV9	TRBJ1-2	CASSEGGTAYGYTF
TRBV6-6	TRBJ2-3	CASSYLHTSTDTQYF
TRBV5-1	TRBJ2-2	CASRTSGTNGELFF
TRBV6-5	TRBJ1-2	CASSYGRGLNYGYTF
TRBV6-5	TRBJ2-3	CASSHPGTDTQYF
TRBV7-9	TRBJ2-3	CASSLANWTGMTDTQYF
TRBV7-8	TRBJ2-3	CASSLDAVPGPRSTDTQYF
TRBV5-8	TRBJ2-7	CASRPFSFSYEQYF
TRBV5-1	TRBJ2-7	CASSLGIRDTKRAYEQYF
TRBV5-6	TRBJ2-7	CASSSTRKPYEQYF
TRBV28	TRBJ2-5	CASSPSGTLRETQYF
TRBV27	TRBJ2-2	CASSLGTGRNTGELFF
TRBV18	TRBJ2-5	CASSPTQETQYF
TRBV2	TRBJ1-5	CASSETRGLGQPQHF
TRBV5-6	TRBJ2-5	CASSSRGGQETQYF
TRBV10-3	TRBJ1-3	CAISGRPSGNTIYF
TRBV10-3	TRBJ2-7	CAIMDSYEQYF
TRBV19	TRBJ2-5	CASSIGGVRETQYF
TRBV11-2	TRBJ2-7	CASSLVSSGRGYEQYF
TRBV6-1	TRBJ1-5	CASSEALPGGYNQPQHF